A selection of T cell receptor beta chains follows, all from one sample in a study of blood T cell repertoires in COVID-19. Method: immunoSEQ multiplex PCR; TCRdb's copy keeps in-frame clones and lacks some. This sample yields tens of thousands of clones, of which over 80% are seen a single time; under 6% belongs to the top ten. Sequenced input: peripheral blood. These receptors came from a man in his 70s with acute or convalescent COVID-19. CDR3s include the opening cysteine and the closing phenylalanine or tryptophan. A D gene is named only where the DNA matches it firmly. For some rows the clone size is stated as once, few or many, or as a class when expanded; others skip it.

j_call	d_call	v_call	clone_size	cdr3_aa	cdr3_nt
TRBJ2-5	NA	TRBV6-2/TRBV6-3	NA	CASSWRRRLGGEETQYF	TGTGCCAGCAGTTGGAGGAGGAGGCTTGGAGGGGAAGAGACCCAGTACTTC
TRBJ1-5	NA	TRBV6-6	NA	CASSYSGEGNQPQHF	TGTGCCAGCAGTTACTCAGGGGAGGGCAATCAGCCCCAGCATTTT
TRBJ2-7	NA	TRBV10-1	NA	CASSGTPLGEQYF	TGCGCCAGCAGCGGGACACCCCTCGGAGAGCAGTACTTC
TRBJ1-4	NA	TRBV27	NA	CASKDRGYATNEKLFF	TGTGCCAGCAAAGACAGAGGATATGCAACTAATGAAAAACTGTTTTTT
TRBJ2-7	NA	TRBV6-5	NA	CASGTLRGSYEQYF	TGTGCCAGCGGAACACTAAGGGGTTCCTACGAGCAGTACTTC
TRBJ1-2	TRBD1	TRBV5-1	NA	CASSPGTANYGYTF	TGCGCCAGCAGCCCTGGGACAGCTAACTATGGCTACACCTTC
TRBJ2-7	NA	TRBV20-1	NA	CSARASNEQYF	TGCAGTGCTAGAGCCTCTAACGAGCAGTACTTC
TRBJ1-3	NA	TRBV6-1	NA	CASSEGGPGNTIYF	TGTGCCAGCAGTGAAGGGGGCCCTGGAAACACCATATATTTT
TRBJ2-1	TRBD2	TRBV3-1/TRBV3-2	NA	CASSQALSGSYGSEQFF	TGTGCCAGCAGCCAAGCTCTTAGCGGGTCTTATGGGAGTGAGCAGTTCTTC
TRBJ1-2	NA	TRBV6-2/TRBV6-3	NA	CASSYAGVVGYTF	TGTGCCAGCAGTTACGCAGGGGTGGTTGGCTACACCTTC
TRBJ2-1	NA	TRBV5-1	NA	CASSLGGLTYNEQFF	TGCGCCAGCAGCTTGGGGGGGCTCACCTACAATGAGCAGTTCTTC
TRBJ1-2	NA	TRBV3-1/TRBV3-2	NA	CASSPSGGISYGYTF	TGTGCCAGCAGCCCCTCGGGTGGCATTAGCTATGGCTACACCTTC
TRBJ2-6	NA	TRBV5-1	NA	CASSLEGYGANVLTF	TGCGCCAGCAGCTTGGAGGGGTATGGGGCCAACGTCCTGACTTTC
TRBJ2-1	NA	TRBV4-1	NA	CASSQDWAGSYNEQFF	TGCGCCAGCAGCCAAGATTGGGCGGGCTCCTACAATGAGCAGTTCTTC
TRBJ1-1	NA	TRBV19	NA	CASSIQGGTEAFF	TGTGCCAGTAGTATCCAGGGTGGGACTGAAGCTTTCTTT
TRBJ2-3	NA	TRBV3-1/TRBV3-2	NA	CASSQAHPGPPGGDTQYF	TGTGCCAGCAGCCAAGCCCATCCTGGACCGCCGGGCGGGGATACGCAGTATTTT
TRBJ2-1	TRBD1	TRBV5-4	NA	CASSPTGDEQFF	TGTGCCAGCAGCCCAACAGGGGATGAGCAGTTCTTC
TRBJ1-2	TRBD1	TRBV5-4	few	CASSPGTGEYYGYTF	TGTGCCAGCAGCCCCGGGACAGGGGAATACTATGGCTACACCTTC
TRBJ2-4	TRBD1	TRBV19	NA	CASSIDLPGRGRGKNIQYF	TGTGCCAGTAGTATAGACCTCCCCGGAAGGGGGCGAGGCAAAAACATTCAGTACTTC
TRBJ1-1	NA	TRBV7-9	NA	CASSLSGSEAFF	TGTGCCAGCAGCTTATCGGGATCCGAAGCTTTCTTT
TRBJ2-1	TRBD1	TRBV11-3	NA	CASSLGAGTGFYNEQFF	TGTGCCAGCAGCTTAGGAGCCGGGACAGGGTTTTACAATGAGCAGTTCTTC
TRBJ2-3	TRBD1	TRBV7-6	NA	CASSLRDRGGTDTQYF	TGTGCCAGCAGCCTTCGGGACAGGGGGGGCACAGATACGCAGTATTTT
TRBJ2-7	NA	TRBV27	NA	CASSPTTQGHEQYF	TGTGCCAGCAGCCCAACCACACAGGGTCACGAGCAGTACTTC
TRBJ1-5	NA	TRBV1	NA	CTSPGQGARGSNQPQHF	TGCACCAGCCCGGGACAGGGGGCGAGGGGCAGCAATCAGCCCCAGCATTTT
TRBJ1-5	NA	TRBV11-2	NA	CASSLSGDSNQPQHF	TGTGCCAGCAGCTTGTCAGGGGATAGCAATCAGCCCCAGCATTTT
TRBJ2-7	NA	TRBV6-6	NA	CASSYSGVSPGYEQYF	TGTGCCAGCAGTTACTCCGGGGTCTCACCCGGCTACGAGCAGTACTTC
TRBJ1-5	NA	TRBV2	few	CASKRESNQPQHF	TGTGCCAGCAAACGGGAGAGCAATCAGCCCCAGCATTTT
TRBJ1-4	NA	TRBV14	NA	CASSQDQRAGEKLFF	TGTGCCAGCAGCCAAGATCAGCGGGCAGGAGAAAAACTGTTTTTT
TRBJ2-3	TRBD1	TRBV7-8	NA	CASSLRQGLSDTQYF	TGTGCCAGCAGCTTACGACAGGGATTGTCAGATACGCAGTATTTT
TRBJ2-3	NA	TRBV5-1	NA	CASSTWAISSTDTQYF	TGCGCCAGCAGCACGTGGGCAATTTCTAGCACAGATACGCAGTATTTT
TRBJ2-4	NA	TRBV6-5	NA	CASSGGLAKNIQYF	TGTGCCAGCAGCGGGGGACTAGCCAAAAACATTCAGTACTTC
TRBJ1-2	NA	TRBV28	NA	CASNPGGQSLRSIPF	TGTGCCAGCAATCCTGGCGGGCAGTCTCTTCGTTCTATCCCCTTC
TRBJ2-7	TRBD2	TRBV19	NA	CASSISLRGGTHEQYF	TGTGCCAGTAGTATCTCCTTGAGGGGAGGGACCCACGAGCAGTACTTC
TRBJ1-1	NA	TRBV9	once	CASSVATGGVYTEAFF	TGTGCCAGCAGCGTAGCTACGGGGGGGGTTTACACTGAAGCTTTCTTT
TRBJ2-7	TRBD1	TRBV14	NA	CASSQGPGTGFYEQYF	TGTGCCAGCAGCCAGGGACCCGGGACAGGGTTCTACGAGCAGTACTTC
TRBJ2-2	TRBD1	TRBV20-1	once	CSASRDRGTGELFF	TGCAGTGCTAGTCGTGACAGGGGCACCGGGGAGCTGTTTTTT